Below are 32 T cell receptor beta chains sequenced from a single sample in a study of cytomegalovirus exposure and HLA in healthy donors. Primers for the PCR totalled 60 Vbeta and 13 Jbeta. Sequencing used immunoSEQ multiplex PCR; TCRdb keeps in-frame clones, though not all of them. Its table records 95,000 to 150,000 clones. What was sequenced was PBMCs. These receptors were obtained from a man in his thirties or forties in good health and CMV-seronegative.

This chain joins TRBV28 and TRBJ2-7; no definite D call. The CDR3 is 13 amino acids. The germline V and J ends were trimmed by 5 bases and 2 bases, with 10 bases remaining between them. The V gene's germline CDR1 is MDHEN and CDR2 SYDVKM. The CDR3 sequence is CASSPTLAYEQYF. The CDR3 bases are TGTGCCAGCAGTCCGACATTGGCCTACGAGCAGTACTTC.

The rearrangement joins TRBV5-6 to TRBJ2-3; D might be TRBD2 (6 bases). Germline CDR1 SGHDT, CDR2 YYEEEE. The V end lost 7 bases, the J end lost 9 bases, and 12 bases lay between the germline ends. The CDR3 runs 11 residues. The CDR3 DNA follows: TGTGCCAGCCACGGGGGACGAACGCAGTATTTT. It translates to CASHGGRTQYF.

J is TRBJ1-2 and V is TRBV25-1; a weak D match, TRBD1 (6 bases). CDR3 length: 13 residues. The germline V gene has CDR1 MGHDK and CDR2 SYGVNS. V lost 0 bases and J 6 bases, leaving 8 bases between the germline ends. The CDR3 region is CASSEYSGDGYTF. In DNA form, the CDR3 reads TGTGCCAGCAGTGAATATTCAGGGGATGGCTACACCTTC.

The CDR3 bases are TGTGCCAGCTCACCACCGAGCTCCGGAGACGCCGGGGAGCTGTTTTTT. It specifies CASSPPSSGDAGELFF. V usage is TRBV18 and J usage is TRBJ2-2; no clear D gene. Germline V CDR1 and CDR2: KGHSH, LQKENI. The CDR3 consists of 16 residues. Trimming pared 0 bases from V and 6 bases from J, leaving 14 bases between.

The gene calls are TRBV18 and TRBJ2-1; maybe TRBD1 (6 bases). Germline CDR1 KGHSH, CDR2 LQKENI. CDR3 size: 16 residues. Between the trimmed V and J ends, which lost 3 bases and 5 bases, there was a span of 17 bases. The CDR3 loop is CASSPSIGQNNNEQFF. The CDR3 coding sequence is TGTGCCAGCTCACCCTCAATAGGACAGAACAACAATGAGCAGTTCTTC.

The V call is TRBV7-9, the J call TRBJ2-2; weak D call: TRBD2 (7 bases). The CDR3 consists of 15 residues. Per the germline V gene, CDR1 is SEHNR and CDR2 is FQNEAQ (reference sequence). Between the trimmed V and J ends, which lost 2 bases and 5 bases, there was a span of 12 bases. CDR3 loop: CASSLRGAQTGELFF. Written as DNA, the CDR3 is TGTGCCAGCAGCTTACGGGGGGCGCAAACCGGGGAGCTGTTTTTT.

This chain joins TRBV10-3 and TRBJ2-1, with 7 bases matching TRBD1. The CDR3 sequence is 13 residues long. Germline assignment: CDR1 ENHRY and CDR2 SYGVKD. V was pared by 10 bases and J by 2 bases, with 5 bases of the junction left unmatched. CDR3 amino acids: CATRQGPYNEQFF. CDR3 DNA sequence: TGTGCCACCCGACAGGGCCCCTACAATGAGCAGTTCTTC.

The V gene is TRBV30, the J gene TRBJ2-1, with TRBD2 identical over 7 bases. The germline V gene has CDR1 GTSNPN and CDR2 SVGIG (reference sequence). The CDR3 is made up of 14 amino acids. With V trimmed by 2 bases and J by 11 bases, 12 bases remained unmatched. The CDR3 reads CAWSRAVGREKQFF. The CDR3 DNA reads TGTGCCTGGAGTCGGGCCGTTGGGCGGGAGAAGCAGTTCTTC.

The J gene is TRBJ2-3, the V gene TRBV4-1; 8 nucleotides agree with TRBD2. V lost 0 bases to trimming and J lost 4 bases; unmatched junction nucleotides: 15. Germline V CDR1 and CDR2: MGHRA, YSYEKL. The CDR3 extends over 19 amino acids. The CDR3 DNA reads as TGCGCCAGCAGCCAAGATCTAAGCGGGAGAGGCCTCCGTCCAGATACGCAGTATTTT. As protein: CASSQDLSGRGLRPDTQYF.

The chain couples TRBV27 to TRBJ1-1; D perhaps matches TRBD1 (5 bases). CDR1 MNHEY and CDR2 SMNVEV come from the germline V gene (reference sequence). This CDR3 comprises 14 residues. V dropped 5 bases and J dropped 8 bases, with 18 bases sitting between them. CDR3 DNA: TGTGCCAGCAGTCCCTATCGGGGGGGTAACGAAGCTTTCTTT. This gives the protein CASSPYRGGNEAFF.

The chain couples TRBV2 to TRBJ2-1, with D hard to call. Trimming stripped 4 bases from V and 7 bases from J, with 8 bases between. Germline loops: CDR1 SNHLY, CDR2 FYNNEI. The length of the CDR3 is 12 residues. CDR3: CASSVFGNEQFF. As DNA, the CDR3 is TGTGCCAGCAGTGTTTTCGGGAATGAGCAGTTCTTC.

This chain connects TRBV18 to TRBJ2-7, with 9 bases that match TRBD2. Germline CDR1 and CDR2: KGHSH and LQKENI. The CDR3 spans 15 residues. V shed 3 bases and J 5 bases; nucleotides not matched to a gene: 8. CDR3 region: CASSPGSGRKDEQYF. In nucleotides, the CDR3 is TGTGCCAGCTCACCGGGAAGCGGGAGGAAGGACGAGCAGTACTTC.

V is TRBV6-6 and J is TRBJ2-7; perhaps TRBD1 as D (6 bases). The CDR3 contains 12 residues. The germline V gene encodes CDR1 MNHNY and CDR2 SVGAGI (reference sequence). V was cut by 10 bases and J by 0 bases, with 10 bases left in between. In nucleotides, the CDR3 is TGTGCCATCTCCAGGGGCTCCTACGAGCAGTACTTC. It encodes CAISRGSYEQYF.

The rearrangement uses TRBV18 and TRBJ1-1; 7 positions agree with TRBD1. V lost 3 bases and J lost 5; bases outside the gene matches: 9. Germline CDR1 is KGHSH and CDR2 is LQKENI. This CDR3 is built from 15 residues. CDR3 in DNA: TGTGCCAGCTCACCTATCTGGCAGGGGGGTACTGAAGCTTTCTTT. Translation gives CASSPIWQGGTEAFF.

As DNA, the CDR3 is TGTGCCAGCAGCTCCCCCCGCATGCGTGGCTACACCTTC. This codes for CASSSPRMRGYTF. The rearrangement uses TRBV11-2 and TRBJ1-2; unclear D gene. The CDR3 length is 13 residues. Looked up from germline, CDR1 is SGHAT and CDR2 is FQNNGV. V was clipped by 4 bases and J by 7 bases, with 13 bases between them. Drawing the rest from reference TRBV11-2 and TRBJ1-2, the complete variable domain is EAGVAQSPRYKIIEKRQSVAFWCNPISGHATLYWYQQILGQGPKLLIQFQNNGVVDDSQLPKDRFSAERLKGVDSTLKIQPAKLEDSAVYLCASSSPRMRGYTFGSGTRLTVV.

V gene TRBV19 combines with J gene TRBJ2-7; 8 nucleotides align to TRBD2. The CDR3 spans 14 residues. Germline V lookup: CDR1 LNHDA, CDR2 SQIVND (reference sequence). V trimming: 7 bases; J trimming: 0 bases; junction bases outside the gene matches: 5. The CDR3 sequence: CASTGSGDSYEQYF. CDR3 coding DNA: TGTGCCAGTACCGGTAGCGGGGACTCCTACGAGCAGTACTTC.

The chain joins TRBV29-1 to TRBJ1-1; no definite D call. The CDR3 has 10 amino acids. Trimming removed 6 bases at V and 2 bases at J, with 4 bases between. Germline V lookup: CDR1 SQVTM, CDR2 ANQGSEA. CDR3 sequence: CSVSNTEAFF. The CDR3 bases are TGCAGCGTAAGCAACACTGAAGCTTTCTTT. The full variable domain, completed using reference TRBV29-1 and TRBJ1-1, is SAVISQKPSRDICQRGTSLTIQCQVDSQVTMMFWYRQQPGQSLTLIATANQGSEATYESGFVIDKFPISRPNLTFSTLTVSNMSPEDSSIYLCSVSNTEAFFGQGTRLTVV.

The CDR3 spells CASSYLSRTDTQYF. In nucleotides, the CDR3 is TGTGCCAGCAGTTACCTTTCGAGAACAGATACGCAGTATTTT. The chain uses TRBV6-5 and TRBJ2-3, with D unresolved. The germline V and J ends were trimmed by 2 bases and 3 bases, with 9 bases remaining between them. CDR1 and CDR2 (germline): MNHEY, SVGAGI. This CDR3 region has 14 residues.

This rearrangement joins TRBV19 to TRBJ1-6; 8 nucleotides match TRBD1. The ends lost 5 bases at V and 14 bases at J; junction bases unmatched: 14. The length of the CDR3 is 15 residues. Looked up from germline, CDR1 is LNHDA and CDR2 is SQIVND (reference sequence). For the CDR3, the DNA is TGTGCCAGTAGTGCTCCTAGGACAGGGAAATTCACCCTCCACTTT. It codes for CASSAPRTGKFTLHF.

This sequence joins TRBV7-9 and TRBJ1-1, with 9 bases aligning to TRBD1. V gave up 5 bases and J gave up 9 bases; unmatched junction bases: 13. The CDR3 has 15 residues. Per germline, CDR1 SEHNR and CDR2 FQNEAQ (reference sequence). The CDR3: CASSLPGTGQTQAFF. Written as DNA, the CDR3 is TGTGCCAGCAGCCTCCCTGGGACAGGGCAGACTCAAGCTTTCTTT.

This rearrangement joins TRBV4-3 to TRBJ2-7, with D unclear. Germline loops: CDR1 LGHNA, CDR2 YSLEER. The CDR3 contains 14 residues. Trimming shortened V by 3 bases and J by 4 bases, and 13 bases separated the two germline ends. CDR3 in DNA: TGCGCCAGCAGCCAGGGCCCTGGCGAATACGAGCAGTACTTC. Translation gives CASSQGPGEYEQYF.

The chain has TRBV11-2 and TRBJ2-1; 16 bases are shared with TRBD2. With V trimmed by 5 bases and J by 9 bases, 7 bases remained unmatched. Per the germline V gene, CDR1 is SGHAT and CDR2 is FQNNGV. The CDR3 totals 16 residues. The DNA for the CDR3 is TGTGCCAGCAGCCCTGGGACTAGCGGGAGGGCCCTTGAGCAGTTCTTC. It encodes CASSPGTSGRALEQFF.

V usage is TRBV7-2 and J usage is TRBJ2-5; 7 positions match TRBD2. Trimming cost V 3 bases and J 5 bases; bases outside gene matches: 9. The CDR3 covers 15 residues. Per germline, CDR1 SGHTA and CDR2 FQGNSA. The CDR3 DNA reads TGTGCCAGCAGCTTGGCTAGCGGAGAGGGGGAGACCCAGTACTTC. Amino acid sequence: CASSLASGEGETQYF.

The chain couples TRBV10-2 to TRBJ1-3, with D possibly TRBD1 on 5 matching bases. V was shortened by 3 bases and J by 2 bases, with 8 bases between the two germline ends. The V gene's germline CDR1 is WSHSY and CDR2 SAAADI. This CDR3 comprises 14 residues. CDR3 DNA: TGCGCCAGCAGTGATGGAGGGGCTGGAAACACCATATATTTT. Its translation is CASSDGGAGNTIYF.

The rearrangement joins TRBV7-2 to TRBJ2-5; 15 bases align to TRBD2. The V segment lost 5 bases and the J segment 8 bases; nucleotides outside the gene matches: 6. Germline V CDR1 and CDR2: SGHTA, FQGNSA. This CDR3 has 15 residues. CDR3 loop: CASSSTGLAGGTQYF. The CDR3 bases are TGTGCCAGCAGCAGCACGGGACTAGCGGGAGGAACCCAGTACTTC.

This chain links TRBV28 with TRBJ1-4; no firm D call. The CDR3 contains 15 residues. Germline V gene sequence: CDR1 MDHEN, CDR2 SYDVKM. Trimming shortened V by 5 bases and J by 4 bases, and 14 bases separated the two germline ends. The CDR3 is CASSPSPGNNEKLFF. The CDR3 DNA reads TGTGCCAGCAGTCCATCCCCCGGGAATAATGAAAAACTGTTTTTT.

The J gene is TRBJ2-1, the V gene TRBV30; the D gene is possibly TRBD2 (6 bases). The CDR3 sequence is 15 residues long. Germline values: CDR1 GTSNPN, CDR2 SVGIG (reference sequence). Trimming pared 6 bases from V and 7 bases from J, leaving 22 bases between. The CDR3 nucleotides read TGTGCCTGTCCCCGGGCGGGAATTGACCTGAATGAGCAGTTCTTC. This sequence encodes CACPRAGIDLNEQFF.

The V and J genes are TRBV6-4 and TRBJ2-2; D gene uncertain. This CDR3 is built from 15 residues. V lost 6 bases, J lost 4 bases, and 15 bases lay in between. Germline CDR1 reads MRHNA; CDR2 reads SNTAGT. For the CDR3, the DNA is TGTGCCAGCAGATTATTTAGTATCTCCACCGGGGAGCTGTTTTTT. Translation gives CASRLFSISTGELFF.

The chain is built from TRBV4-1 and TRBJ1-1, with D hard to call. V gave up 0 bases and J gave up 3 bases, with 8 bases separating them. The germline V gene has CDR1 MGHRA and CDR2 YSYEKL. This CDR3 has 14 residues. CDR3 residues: CASSQDKEDTEAFF. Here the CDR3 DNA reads TGCGCCAGCAGCCAAGATAAGGAGGACACTGAAGCTTTCTTT.

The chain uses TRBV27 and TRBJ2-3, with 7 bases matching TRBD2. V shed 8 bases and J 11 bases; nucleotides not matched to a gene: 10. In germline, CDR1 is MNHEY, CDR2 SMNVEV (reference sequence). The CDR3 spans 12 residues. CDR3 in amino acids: CASSSLGRGQYF. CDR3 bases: TGTGCCAGCTCGTCATTGGGGAGGGGGCAGTATTTT.

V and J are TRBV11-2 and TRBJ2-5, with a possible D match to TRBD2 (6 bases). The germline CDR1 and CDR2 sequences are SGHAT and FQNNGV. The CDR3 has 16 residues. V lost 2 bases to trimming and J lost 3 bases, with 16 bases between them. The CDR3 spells CASSLMYRTSKETQYF. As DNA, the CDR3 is TGTGCCAGCAGCTTAATGTATCGCACTAGCAAAGAGACCCAGTACTTC.

CDR3: CASRTETNEKLFF. The CDR3 DNA reads TGCGCCAGCAGGACAGAAACTAATGAAAAACTGTTTTTT. The V and J genes are TRBV5-1 and TRBJ1-4; D possibly corresponds to TRBD1 (5 bases). The CDR3 totals 13 residues. Trimming left V 5 bases short and J 1 base short, with 6 bases between. Per germline, CDR1 SGHRS and CDR2 YFSETQ. Full variable domain (rest looked up from reference TRBV5-1 and TRBJ1-4): KAGVTQTPRYLIKTRGQQVTLSCSPISGHRSVSWYQQTPGQGLQFLFEYFSETQRNKGNFPGRFSGRQFSNSRSEMNVSTLELGDSALYLCASRTETNEKLFFGSGTQLSVL.